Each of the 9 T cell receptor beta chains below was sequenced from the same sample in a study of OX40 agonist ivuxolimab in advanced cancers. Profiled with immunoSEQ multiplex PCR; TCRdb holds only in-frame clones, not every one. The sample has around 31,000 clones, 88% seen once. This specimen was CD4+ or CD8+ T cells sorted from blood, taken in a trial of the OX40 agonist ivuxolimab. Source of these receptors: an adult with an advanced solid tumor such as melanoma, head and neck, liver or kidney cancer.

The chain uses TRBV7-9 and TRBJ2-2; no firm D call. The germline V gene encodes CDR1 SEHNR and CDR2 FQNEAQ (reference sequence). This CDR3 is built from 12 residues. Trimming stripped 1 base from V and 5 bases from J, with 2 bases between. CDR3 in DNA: TGTGCCAGCAGCTTAGGGACCGGGGAGCTGTTTTTT. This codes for CASSLGTGELFF.

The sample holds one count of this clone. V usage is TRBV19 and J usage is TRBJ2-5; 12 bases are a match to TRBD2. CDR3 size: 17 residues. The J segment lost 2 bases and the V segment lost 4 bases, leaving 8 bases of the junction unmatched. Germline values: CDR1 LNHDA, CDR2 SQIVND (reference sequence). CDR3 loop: CASSTGLAGWGQETQYF. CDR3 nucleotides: TGTGCCAGTAGTACAGGACTAGCGGGATGGGGGCAAGAGACCCAGTACTTC.

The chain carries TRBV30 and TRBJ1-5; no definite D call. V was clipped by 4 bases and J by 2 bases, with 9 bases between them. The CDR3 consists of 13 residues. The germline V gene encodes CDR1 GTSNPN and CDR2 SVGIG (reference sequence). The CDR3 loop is CAWMDFRNQPQHF. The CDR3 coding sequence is TGTGCCTGGATGGATTTTCGCAATCAGCCCCAGCATTTT.

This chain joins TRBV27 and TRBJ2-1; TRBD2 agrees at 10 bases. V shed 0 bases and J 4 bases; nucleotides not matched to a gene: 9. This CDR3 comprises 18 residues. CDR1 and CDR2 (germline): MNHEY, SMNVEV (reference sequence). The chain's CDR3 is CASSLSSGGPGGYNEQFF. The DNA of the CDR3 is TGTGCCAGCAGTTTATCTAGCGGGGGGCCGGGTGGGTACAATGAGCAGTTCTTC.

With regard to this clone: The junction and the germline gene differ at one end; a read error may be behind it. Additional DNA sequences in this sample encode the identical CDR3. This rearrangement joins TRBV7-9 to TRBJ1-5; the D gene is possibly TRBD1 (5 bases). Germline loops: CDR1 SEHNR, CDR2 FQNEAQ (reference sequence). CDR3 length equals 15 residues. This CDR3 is CASSQEPGLNQPQHF. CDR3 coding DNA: TGCGCCAGCAGCCAAGAGCCGGGGCTGAATCAGCCCCAGCATTTT.

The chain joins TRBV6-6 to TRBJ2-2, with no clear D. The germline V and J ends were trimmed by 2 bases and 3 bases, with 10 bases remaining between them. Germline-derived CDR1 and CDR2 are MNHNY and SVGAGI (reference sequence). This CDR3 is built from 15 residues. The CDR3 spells CASSYRGVDTGELFF. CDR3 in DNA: TGTGCCAGCAGTTACCGAGGAGTAGACACCGGGGAGCTGTTTTTT.

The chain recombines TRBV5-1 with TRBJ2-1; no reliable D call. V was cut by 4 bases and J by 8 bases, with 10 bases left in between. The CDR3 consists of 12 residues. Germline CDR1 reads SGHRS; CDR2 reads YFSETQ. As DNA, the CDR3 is TGCGCCAGCAGCCCGATATCGGATGAGCAGTTCTTC. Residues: CASSPISDEQFF.

Here the CDR3 DNA reads TGTGCCAGCAGCTCCCCAACCCAATCCTACGAGCAGTACTTC. Encoded protein: CASSSPTQSYEQYF. The chain couples TRBV13 to TRBJ2-7, with no clear D. The CDR3 contains 14 residues. Germline V gene lookup returns CDR1 PRHDT and CDR2 FYEKMQ (reference sequence). The V end lost 4 bases, the J end lost 1 base, and 11 bases lay between the germline ends.

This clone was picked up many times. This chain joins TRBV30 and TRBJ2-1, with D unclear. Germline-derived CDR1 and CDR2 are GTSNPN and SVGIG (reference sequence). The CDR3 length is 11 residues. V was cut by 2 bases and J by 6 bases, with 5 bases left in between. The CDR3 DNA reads TGTGCCTGGAGTTTGGGCAATGAGCAGTTCTTC. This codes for CAWSLGNEQFF.